One and the same sample provided the 12 T cell receptor beta chains below, sequenced in a study of early T cells in non-severe SARS-CoV-2 infection. A single record per CDR3 protein comes from TCRdb applying MiXCR to the 5' RACE reads. This sample yields fewer than 85,000 distinct CDR3 sequences, of which more than 9% are seen a single time; 4.5% to 5% belongs to the top ten. Sequenced input: whole blood. The source of these receptors is an adult who was a healthcare worker with PCR-confirmed SARS-CoV-2 infection or an uninfected control (not recorded which).

This clonotype was observed at least ten times. This chain connects TRBV29-1 to TRBJ2-3; D assignment may be TRBD1 or TRBD2 (5 bases each). CDR3 length: 12 residues. The V gene's germline CDR1 is SQVTM and CDR2 ANQGSEA. With 7 bases removed from V and 4 bases from J, the gap between germline ends came to 12 bases. The CDR3 DNA sequence: TGCAGCGCGACCGGGACGTCAGATACGCAGTATTTT. It yields the protein CSATGTSDTQYF.

This clonotype was detected a few times. The chain recombines TRBV4-2 with TRBJ2-5; 9 nucleotides line up with TRBD2. The V gene end was trimmed by 4 bases and the J gene end by 5 bases; junction bases not matched to a gene: 11. Germline V lookup: CDR1 LGHNA, CDR2 YNFKEQ. The CDR3 totals 16 residues. DNA for the CDR3: TGTGCCAGCAGCCCTCGCCCTAGCGGGATGCGGGAGACCCAGTACTTC. This codes for CASSPRPSGMRETQYF.

This clonotype was counted at least ten times. The V gene is TRBV20-1, the J gene TRBJ1-6, with a possible D match to TRBD1 (5 bases). The CDR3 is made up of 15 amino acids. V lost 3 bases and J lost 7, with 16 bases in between. Per germline, CDR1 DFQATT and CDR2 SNEGSKA (reference sequence). The CDR3 DNA reads as TGCAGTGCTAGCCCTCTAGGGACTCCCAATTCACCCCTCCACTTT. The encoded protein is CSASPLGTPNSPLHF.

This clonotype was observed a handful of times. The rearrangement links TRBV29-1 to TRBJ2-7, with a tentative D call TRBD2 (6 bases). CDR1 is SQVTM and CDR2 is ANQGSEA in the germline V gene. The CDR3 contains 13 residues. Trimming stripped 3 bases from V and 1 base from J, with 10 bases between. In nucleotides, the CDR3 is TGCAGCGTTGAGTTCGGGAGTTCCTACGAGCAGTACTTC. Amino acid sequence: CSVEFGSSYEQYF.

This clonotype came up many times. The chain links TRBV28 to TRBJ1-4; 9 nucleotides align to TRBD1. J lost 14 bases, V lost 6 bases, and 28 bases had no gene match. Germline V CDR1 and CDR2: MDHEN, SYDVKM. There are 19 residues in the CDR3. The CDR3 loop reads CASRERQGDFLPQTAGLFF. The DNA of the CDR3 is TGTGCCAGCAGGGAAAGACAGGGGGACTTCCTACCTCAGACTGCTGGGCTGTTTTTT.

The chain uses TRBV27 and TRBJ2-1, with TRBD2 identical over 12 bases. This CDR3 contains 15 residues. CDR1 and CDR2 from the germline V gene are MNHEY and SMNVEV (reference sequence). V trimming: 6 bases; J trimming: 8 bases; junction bases outside the gene matches: 8. For the CDR3, the DNA is TGTGCCAGCAGCGAGCCTAGCGGGAGGGCCGATGAGCAGTTCTTC. It encodes CASSEPSGRADEQFF.

The chain joins TRBV27 to TRBJ2-1; D might be TRBD1 (5 bases). The CDR3 has 13 residues. Germline-derived CDR1 and CDR2 are MNHEY and SMNVEV (reference sequence). V lost 7 bases, J lost 2 bases, and 9 bases lay in between. CDR3 sequence: CASKGAAYNEQFF. The CDR3 DNA reads TGTGCCAGCAAAGGGGCCGCCTACAATGAGCAGTTCTTC.

In this sample, this clonotype turned up a few times. This chain links TRBV20-1 with TRBJ2-7; 8 bases fit TRBD2. The CDR3 is made up of 16 amino acids. Trimming removed 1 base from V and 1 base from J; junction bases left unmatched: 9. CDR1 is DFQATT, CDR2 SNEGSKA, per germline (reference sequence). For the CDR3, the DNA is TGCAGTGCTAGAGCTTTGGCGGGAGGTGGGTCCTACGAGCAGTACTTC. Residues: CSARALAGGGSYEQYF.

This sequence joins TRBV20-1 and TRBJ2-1, with 10 bases lining up with TRBD2. V gave up 6 bases and J gave up 6 bases; unmatched junction bases: 11. Germline V gene data show CDR1 as DFQATT and CDR2 as SNEGSKA (reference sequence). The CDR3 length is 15 residues. In nucleotides, the CDR3 is TGCAGTGCCCCAAGCCCTAGCGGGGGCCCCAATGAGCAGTTCTTC. It is translated as CSAPSPSGGPNEQFF.

The sample holds a few counts of this clonotype. The rearrangement joins TRBV2 to TRBJ2-5; maybe TRBD2 (6 bases). Germline V gene data show CDR1 as SNHLY and CDR2 as FYNNEI. With 8 bases removed from V and 0 bases from J, the gap between germline ends came to 19 bases. This CDR3 has 16 residues. CDR3: CASRALAITYQETQYF. For the CDR3, the DNA is TGTGCCAGCCGGGCCCTAGCGATTACGTACCAAGAGACCCAGTACTTC.

This clonotype was recorded many times. CDR3: CASSARTSGRVPAKNIQYF. Here the CDR3 DNA reads TGTGCCAGCAGCGCCAGGACTAGCGGGAGGGTCCCCGCCAAAAACATTCAGTACTTC. The V and J genes are TRBV7-8 and TRBJ2-4; 15 bases align to TRBD2. Germline V gene sequence: CDR1 SGHVS, CDR2 FQNEAQ. The V gene end was trimmed by 5 bases and the J gene end by 1 base; junction bases not matched to a gene: 9. The CDR3 length is 19 residues.

At least ten counts were recorded for this clonotype. The junction differs from germline at one of its ends, possibly a read error. V is TRBV10-3 and J is TRBJ2-7, with 8 bases fitting TRBD2. The V gene's germline CDR1 is ENHRY and CDR2 SYGVKD. CDR3 length equals 18 residues. In nucleotides, the CDR3 is TGTGTCATCAGTGAGTCGACCGGGGGACTAGAGAAGTCCTACGAGCAGTACTTC. This sequence encodes CVISESTGGLEKSYEQYF.